A selection of T cell receptor beta chains follows, all from one sample in a study of T cell repertoires in cytomegalovirus infection. A single record per CDR3 protein comes from TCRdb applying MiXCR to the reads. The repertoire holds around 530,000 distinct CDR3 sequences, 16% seen once, with roughly 25% in the top ten. Sequenced: CD8+ T cells from PBMCs. These receptors all stem from a human donor in good health (CMV status not recorded). Some clones in this sample may be carry-over from other donors' samples. CDR3s include the opening cysteine and the closing phenylalanine or tryptophan. The D gene is left open where the match is weak. Rows may omit the clone size; those that give it use once, few, many or a size class.

d_gene,v_gene,j_gene,abundance,CDR3nt,CDR3aa
NA,TRBV7-8,TRBJ1-6,many,TGTGCCAGCAGCCCGGGTAATTCACCCCTCCACTTT,CASSPGNSPLHF
NA,TRBV20-1,TRBJ1-1,few,TGCAGTGCTCCTGCCTGGGGGGAGGGAACTGAAGCTTTCTTT,CSAPAWGEGTEAFF
TRBD1,TRBV30,TRBJ1-2,NA,TGTGCCTGGAGTGAACAGGGGACGGACTACACCTTC,CAWSEQGTDYTF
NA,TRBV4-1,TRBJ1-6,NA,TGCGCCAGCAGCCCATTGAGCTCCTATAATTCACCCCTCCACTTT,CASSPLSSYNSPLHF
NA,TRBV28,TRBJ2-7,NA,TGTGCCAGCAGTTTACCCCTTTCGCTGGGGGCGGTGAGCTCCTACGAGCAGTACTTC,CASSLPLSLGAVSSYEQYF
TRBD2,TRBV12-3/TRBV12-4,TRBJ2-1,many,TGTGCCAGCAGTTTATCCAGCGGGGGGGCCAATGAGCAGTTCTTC,CASSLSSGGANEQFF
NA,TRBV29-1,TRBJ2-6,few,TGCAGCGTTATAGGGGTAGGGGCCAACGTCCTGACTTTC,CSVIGVGANVLTF
NA,TRBV7-9,TRBJ2-5,NA,TGTGCCAGCAGCCCCCAGGCTAGTCGGGAGACCCAGTACTTC,CASSPQASRETQYF
TRBD2,TRBV10-3,TRBJ2-1,NA,TGTGCCATCAGTGAGTCTAGCGGGGTTTACAATGAGCAGTTCTTC,CAISESSGVYNEQFF
TRBD2,TRBV6-1,TRBJ2-7,NA,TGTGCCAGCAGTGGGACTAGCGGCGATTACTACGAGCAGTACTTC,CASSGTSGDYYEQYF
TRBD1,TRBV7-9,TRBJ2-7,many,TGTGCCAGCAGCCCCTATGGGACAGGGGGATACGAGCAGTACTTC,CASSPYGTGGYEQYF
NA,TRBV14,TRBJ2-1,many,TGTGCCAGCAGCCCCCGGGACGGCCCCTCCTATGAGCAGTTCTTC,CASSPRDGPSYEQFF
NA,TRBV10-3,TRBJ2-3,few,TGTGCCACCCGGACGGTATCTAGCACAGATACGCAGTATTTT,CATRTVSSTDTQYF